The T cell receptor (beta chain) under discussion was sequenced for a study of blood T cell repertoires in COVID-19. Across the study: There were acute and convalescent COVID-19 samples, and they came from the United States, Italy and Spain. In each case, the material was cDNA or gDNA derived from T cells, B-cell-depleted T cells, or PBMCs.

Allocation to cohorts depended on clinical history reported by the participants. CDR1 is KGHSH and CDR2 is LQKENI in the germline V gene. This CDR3 has 16 residues. J lost 2 bases, V lost 8 bases, and 13 bases had no gene match. This table comes from immunoSEQ multiplex PCR, and its TCRdb copy is limited to in-frame clones, with some not included. The sample shows approximately 350,000 clones, 85% to 90% of them seen only once. The V call is TRBV18, the J call TRBJ2-7, with TRBD1 matching 9 bases. The sample taken for sequencing was PBMCs or T cells enriched from blood (not recorded which). The sequence came from a man between 18 and 35 years old who had recovered from COVID-19. Written as DNA, the CDR3 is TGTGCCAGCGCCTTAAGGGGGACAGGGAAACCCTACGAGCAGTACTTC. Residues: CASALRGTGKPYEQYF.